This T cell receptor (beta chain) stems from a study of T cells in Graves' hyperthyroidism and ophthalmopathy. Study-level findings and limits: Among thyroid clonotypes expanded above 0.001, most also appeared in blood. Model-based prediction identified ophthalmopathy a median roughly 6.1 months prior to its onset.

It was RNA transcripts that yielded the amplified TCR beta CDR3 regions. The HTBI primer set drove a first-round RT-PCR of the TCR CDR3. TCRdb redid the calling of the multiplex PCR reads with MiXCR, one entry per CDR3 protein. The sample has approximately 690,000 distinct CDR3 sequences, roughly 14% seen once. Diagnosis relied on clinical symptoms, serum thyroxine and TRAb, thyroid ultrasound and orbital computed tomography. The V gene's germline CDR1 is SEHNR and CDR2 FQNEAQ (reference sequence). This CDR3 comprises 17 residues. V dropped 1 base and J dropped 4 bases, with 17 bases sitting between them. Regarding this clonotype: The antigen remains unidentified.

This receptor was obtained from a woman in her 50s with Graves' ophthalmopathy. Sequencing used blood. The chain couples TRBV7-9 to TRBJ2-1, with D maybe TRBD2 (7 bases). The CDR3: CASSLERGLAVYNEQFF. The DNA for the CDR3 is TGTGCCAGCAGCTTAGAACGGGGGCTAGCGGTATACAATGAGCAGTTCTTC. The full variable domain, rest sourced from reference TRBV7-9 and TRBJ2-1, is DTGVSQNPRHKITKRGQNVTFRCDPISEHNRLYWYRQTLGQGPEFLTYFQNEAQLEKSRLLSDRFSAERPKGSFSTLEIQRTEQGDSAMYLCASSLERGLAVYNEQFFGPGTRLTVL.